The source of this TCR beta chain is a study of cytomegalovirus exposure and HLA in healthy donors. The PCR had 60 Vbeta and 13 Jbeta primers. TCRdb keeps only in-frame clones here, not all; method: immunoSEQ multiplex PCR. This table holds approximately 110,000 clones, about 16% found once. V was pared by 5 bases and J by 4 bases, with 15 bases between. The CDR3 spans 14 residues. Germline CDR1 and CDR2: MDHEN and SYDVKM. This TCR was recovered from a woman aged 18-35 years in good health and CMV-seronegative. The J gene is TRBJ2-7, the V gene TRBV28, with D possibly TRBD1 on 6 matching bases. Material: PBMCs. For the CDR3, the DNA is TGTGCCAGCAGTCCGCGGACAGCAGATTACGAGCAGTACTTC. Its protein product is CASSPRTADYEQYF.